This T cell receptor (beta chain) is from a study of CD4+ T cells in melanoma. Remarks on this clone: Its specificity is not known.

General study findings and limits: Neoantigen-specific CD4+ T cells in melanoma reportedly had diverse differentiation states.

Germline-derived CDR1 and CDR2 are SQVTM and ANQGSEA. This CDR3 region has 14 residues. V dropped 4 bases and J dropped 2 bases, with 12 bases sitting between them. Only in-frame clones appear in the TCRdb table, and some are missing; sequencing was by immunoSEQ multiplex PCR. The sample consists of some 15,000 clones, 63% of them appearing once. This sequence joins TRBV29-1 and TRBJ2-1, with D unclear. The sample consisted of cells from a culture (not recorded whether cultured in vitro). The clonotype was recovered from a human donor with melanoma. The CDR3 DNA reads as TGCAGCGTTGGGAGTCGTTACACCTACAATGAGCAGTTCTTC. Amino acids: CSVGSRYTYNEQFF.